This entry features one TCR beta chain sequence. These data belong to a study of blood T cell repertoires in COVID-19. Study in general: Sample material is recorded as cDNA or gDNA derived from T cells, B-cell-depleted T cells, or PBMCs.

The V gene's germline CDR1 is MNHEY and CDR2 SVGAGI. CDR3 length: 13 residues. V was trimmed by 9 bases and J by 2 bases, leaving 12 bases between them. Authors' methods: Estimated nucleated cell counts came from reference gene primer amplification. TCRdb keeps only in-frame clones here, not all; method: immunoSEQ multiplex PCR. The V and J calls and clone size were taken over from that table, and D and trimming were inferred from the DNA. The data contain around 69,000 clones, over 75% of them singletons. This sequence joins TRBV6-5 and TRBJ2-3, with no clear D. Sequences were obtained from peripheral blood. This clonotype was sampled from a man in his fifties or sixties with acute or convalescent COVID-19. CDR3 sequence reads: CASLSLITDTQYF. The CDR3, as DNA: TGTGCCAGTTTAAGTCTAATCACAGATACGCAGTATTTT.